The 16 T cell receptor beta chains below all came from one sample that was sequenced in a study of blood T cell repertoires in COVID-19. Produced via immunoSEQ multiplex PCR; TCRdb's table is partial and in-frame only. Among about 220,000 clones listed, 80% to 90% were seen once. Sequencing used PBMCs or T cells enriched from blood (not recorded which). These receptors were collected from a woman between 35 and 50 years old with acute COVID-19.

This clone came up once. This chain connects TRBV5-6 to TRBJ2-3, with D perhaps matching TRBD2 (5 bases). The CDR3 contains 15 residues. Trimming took 6 bases from V and 0 from J, leaving 14 bases between them. Germline loops: CDR1 SGHDT, CDR2 YYEEEE. The CDR3 nucleotides read TGTGCCAGCACCCCTCTCGGCGGGAGCACAGATACGCAGTATTTT. It translates to CASTPLGGSTDTQYF.

This clone was found once. This chain connects TRBV6-2 or TRBV6-3 to TRBJ1-1; D gene unclear. Germline-derived CDR1 and CDR2 are MNHEY and SVGEGT. The CDR3 contains 13 residues. Trimming took off 6 bases at V and 1 base at J, with 9 bases between the two ends. The DNA for the CDR3 is TGTGCCAGCAGCCCTAGAGAGAACACTGAAGCTTTCTTT. Translated: CASSPRENTEAFF.

This chain connects TRBV6-5 to TRBJ1-1; D call uncertain. CDR1 and CDR2 (germline): MNHEY, SVGAGI. V was pared by 7 bases and J by 5 bases, with 11 bases between. The CDR3 runs to 12 residues. CDR3: CASIEHETEAFF. For the CDR3, the DNA is TGTGCCAGCATCGAGCACGAGACTGAAGCTTTCTTT.

The sample holds a few counts of this clone. V usage is TRBV6-2 or TRBV6-3 and J usage is TRBJ1-1; the D is unclear. Per germline, CDR1 MNHEY and CDR2 SVGEGT. This CDR3 has 14 residues. Between the trimmed V and J ends, which lost 8 bases and 1 base, there was a span of 14 bases. The CDR3 bases are TGTGCCAGCGGCCGCGGATCGGGGAACACTGAAGCTTTCTTT. Protein sequence: CASGRGSGNTEAFF.

J is TRBJ1-1 and V is TRBV30; D unresolved. Germline CDR1 GTSNPN, CDR2 SVGIG (reference sequence). The CDR3 length is 12 residues. The DNA of the CDR3 is TGTGCGAGGGCAGAATTGAACACTGAAGCTTTCTTT. It specifies CARAELNTEAFF.

V gene TRBV7-2 combines with J gene TRBJ2-7, with 9 bases fitting TRBD1. CDR1 and CDR2 from the germline V gene are SGHTA and FQGNSA. Unmatched junction bases numbered 7, after V lost 2 bases and J lost 2 bases. The CDR3 totals 16 residues. The CDR3 DNA reads TGTGCCAGCAGCTTACGGTTCGACAGGGGGGCCTACGAGCAGTACTTC. Encoded protein: CASSLRFDRGAYEQYF. Filled out from reference TRBV7-2 and TRBJ2-7, the complete variable domain reads GAGVSQSPSNKVTEKGKDVELRCDPISGHTALYWYRQSLGQGLEFLIYFQGNSAPDKSGLPSDRFSAERTGGSVSTLTIQRTQQEDSAVYLCASSLRFDRGAYEQYFGPGTRLTVT.

This chain uses TRBV4-1 with TRBJ1-1; the D gene is possibly TRBD1 (5 bases). CDR1 is MGHRA, CDR2 YSYEKL, per germline. The CDR3 totals 17 residues. V was clipped by 1 base and J by 5 bases, with 20 bases between them. The chain's CDR3 is CASSQVPADVGGTEAFF. For the CDR3, the DNA is TGCGCCAGCAGCCAAGTCCCCGCGGACGTCGGGGGAACTGAAGCTTTCTTT.

This clone showed up just a few times. The chain combines TRBV19 with TRBJ1-6, with D possibly matching TRBD1 (6 bases). Germline V CDR1 and CDR2: LNHDA, SQIVND (reference sequence). This CDR3 is 13 amino acids long. V was shortened by 6 bases and J by 9 bases, with 12 bases between the two germline ends. The chain's CDR3 is CASRGTLGSPLHF. DNA for the CDR3: TGTGCCAGTAGAGGGACATTGGGTTCACCCCTCCACTTT. The whole variable domain, remainder taken from reference TRBV19 and TRBJ1-6, is DGGITQSPKYLFRKEGQNVTLSCEQNLNHDAMYWYRQDPGQGLRLIYYSQIVNDFQKGDIAEGYSVSREKKESFPLTVTSAQKNPTAFYLCASRGTLGSPLHFGNGTRLTVT.

The J gene is TRBJ1-1, the V gene TRBV18, with D unclear. CDR3 length equals 16 residues. V was trimmed by 4 bases and J by 5 bases, leaving 20 bases between them. The germline CDR1 and CDR2 sequences are KGHSH and LQKENI. The CDR3 region has the DNA TGTGCCAGCTCACTCATTATCCAGGTCTTAAATACTGAAGCTTTCTTT. The encoded protein is CASSLIIQVLNTEAFF.

This chain uses TRBV5-1 with TRBJ1-1; 7 nucleotides line up with TRBD1. V lost 4 bases, J lost 1 base, and 4 bases stayed unmatched. The length of the CDR3 is 14 residues. CDR1 is SGHRS and CDR2 is YFSETQ in the germline V gene. DNA for the CDR3: TGCGCCAGCAGCCAGGGACAGCAGAACACTGAAGCTTTCTTT. This encodes CASSQGQQNTEAFF.

The V gene is TRBV12-5, the J gene TRBJ1-2, with no clear D. Per the germline V gene, CDR1 is LGHNT and CDR2 is FRNRAP. The CDR3 sequence is 16 residues long. The V end was cut by 0 bases, the J end by 2 bases, with 13 bases between. The CDR3 nucleotides are TGTGCTAGTGGTTTGGTACGCGAGATGCGAAACTATGGCTACACCTTC. Translation gives CASGLVREMRNYGYTF.

The chain employs TRBV11-2 and TRBJ2-1; D may be TRBD1 (6 bases). V lost 3 bases, J lost 8 bases, and 14 bases lay in between. CDR3 length: 14 amino acids. CDR1 and CDR2 from the germline V gene are SGHAT and FQNNGV. In nucleotides, the CDR3 is TGTGCCAGCAGCTTCGAGGGACATGTTGATGAGCAGTTCTTC. Encoded protein: CASSFEGHVDEQFF. The entire variable domain, with the rest obtained from reference TRBV11-2 and TRBJ2-1, is as follows: EAGVAQSPRYKIIEKRQSVAFWCNPISGHATLYWYQQILGQGPKLLIQFQNNGVVDDSQLPKDRFSAERLKGVDSTLKIQPAKLEDSAVYLCASSFEGHVDEQFFGPGTRLTVL.

CDR3 protein: CASSPVGFEGGNQPQHF. The CDR3 DNA is TGTGCCAGCAGCCCAGTCGGGTTTGAGGGTGGCAATCAGCCCCAGCATTTT. The chain links TRBV7-9 to TRBJ1-5; no firm D call. Trimming removed 5 bases at V and 2 bases at J, with 19 bases between. The CDR3 consists of 17 residues. CDR1 and CDR2 from the germline V gene are SEHNR and FQNEAQ (reference sequence).

The chain employs TRBV12-3 or TRBV12-4 and TRBJ1-2; no reliable D call. CDR3 size: 13 residues. V was trimmed by 6 bases and J by 6 bases, leaving 14 bases between them. CDR3 amino acids: CASSFSPRNGYTF. The CDR3 DNA follows: TGTGCCAGCAGCTTCTCCCCGAGAAATGGCTACACCTTC.

The genes are TRBV6-1 and TRBJ1-3; TRBD1 matches at 8 bases. This CDR3 spans 15 amino acids. The V gene's germline CDR1 is MNHNS and CDR2 SASEGT. With V trimmed by 2 bases and J by 4 bases, 4 bases remained unmatched. The CDR3 DNA sequence: TGTGCCAGCAGTGAAAGGGACAGGAGCGGAAACACCATATATTTT. Its protein product is CASSERDRSGNTIYF.

This sequence joins TRBV2 and TRBJ1-2; the match to TRBD1 covers 8 bases. CDR1 is SNHLY, CDR2 FYNNEI, per germline. V lost 4 bases to trimming and J lost 3 bases; unmatched junction nucleotides: 10. The CDR3 runs 16 residues. CDR3 sequence reads: CASSGISGGHYYGYTF. As DNA, the CDR3 is TGTGCCAGCAGTGGGATTTCAGGGGGCCATTACTATGGCTACACCTTC.